The 20 T cell receptor beta chains reported below all come from one sample, sequenced in a study of T-cell memory formation after mild COVID-19. TCRdb re-called the 5' RACE reads with MiXCR, one entry per CDR3 protein. In the table there are around 200,000 distinct CDR3 sequences, around 30% of which are singletons. Sequencing was done on a sample of PBMCs or a T cell subset sorted from them (not recorded which). Every receptor here comes from an adult woman who had mild COVID-19 (a few samples of this study predate the infection). Cell type and time point are not known.

The chain is built from TRBV10-3 and TRBJ2-3; 11 bases line up with TRBD2. CDR1 ENHRY and CDR2 SYGVKD come from the germline V gene. Germline trimming cut 3 bases from V and 4 bases from J; bases unmatched to any gene: 6. The CDR3 is 16 residues long. As DNA, the CDR3 is TGTGCCATCAGTGAACCCCTAGCGGGGGGCCCAGATACGCAGTATTTT. This codes for CAISEPLAGGPDTQYF.

This clonotype was counted a few times. The rearrangement links TRBV4-2 to TRBJ2-3; D remains unclear. CDR1 is LGHNA and CDR2 is YNFKEQ in the germline V gene. V dropped 0 bases and J dropped 4 bases, with 5 bases sitting between them. The length of the CDR3 is 13 residues. CDR3 DNA: TGTGCCAGCAGCCAAGATGGCTCAGATACGCAGTATTTT. Protein sequence: CASSQDGSDTQYF.

This clonotype was counted a few times. The V and J genes are TRBV18 and TRBJ2-7; D remains unclear. Germline loops: CDR1 KGHSH, CDR2 LQKENI. The CDR3 sequence is 12 residues long. The germline V and J ends were trimmed by 3 bases and 0 bases, with 3 bases remaining between them. Written as DNA, the CDR3 is TGTGCCAGCTCACCCCACTCCTACGAGCAGTACTTC. This codes for CASSPHSYEQYF.

This chain connects TRBV7-2 to TRBJ2-2; D gene uncertain. CDR1 and CDR2 from the germline V gene are SGHTA and FQGNSA. The CDR3 is 16 amino acids. Trimming pared 0 bases from V and 3 bases from J, leaving 11 bases between. The CDR3 loop is CASSLAYWYYTGELFF. The CDR3 DNA reads as TGTGCCAGCAGCTTAGCGTACTGGTACTACACCGGGGAGCTGTTTTTT.

The chain carries TRBV4-1 and TRBJ2-5; weak D call: TRBD2 (6 bases). Germline V gene sequence: CDR1 MGHRA, CDR2 YSYEKL. V dropped 4 bases and J dropped 5 bases, with 20 bases sitting between them. The CDR3 is 16 amino acids. CDR3 DNA sequence: TGCGCCAGCAGCCGACTAGGCGGATGGGATGACGAGACCCAGTACTTC. This gives the protein CASSRLGGWDDETQYF.

This clonotype came up a few times. The chain uses TRBV5-1 and TRBJ2-3, with D tentatively TRBD1 or TRBD2 (5 bases each). The CDR3 runs 14 residues. Trimming shortened V by 0 bases and J by 4 bases, and 9 bases separated the two germline ends. Germline values: CDR1 SGHRS, CDR2 YFSETQ. The CDR3 sequence: CASSLARGPDTQYF. Written as DNA, the CDR3 is TGCGCCAGCAGCTTGGCCCGGGGCCCAGATACGCAGTATTTT.

This clonotype was observed a handful of times. The genes are TRBV20-1 and TRBJ2-7; weak D call: TRBD1 (6 bases). Trimming left V 6 bases short and J 12 bases short, with 27 bases between. Per the germline V gene, CDR1 is DFQATT and CDR2 is SNEGSKA (reference sequence). The CDR3 length is 14 residues. The CDR3 DNA follows: TGCAGTGCCAGGGGCAGGGGAGATCTTTACGATGGGTACTTC. Translated, it gives CSARGRGDLYDGYF.

This clonotype was observed a handful of times. V gene TRBV7-6 combines with J gene TRBJ2-1, with 8 positions matching TRBD2. V dropped 4 bases and J dropped 0; count of bases not matched to a gene: 11. This CDR3 contains 18 residues. Germline V CDR1 and CDR2: SGHVS, FNYEAQ. The CDR3 sequence: CASSSEGLAGFSYNEQFF. The CDR3 DNA is TGTGCCAGCAGCTCAGAAGGACTAGCAGGGTTCTCCTACAATGAGCAGTTCTTC.

The chain carries TRBV11-2 and TRBJ2-3; D remains ambiguous. Trimming removed 0 bases at V and 6 bases at J, with 7 bases between. This CDR3 contains 13 residues. Germline assignment: CDR1 SGHAT and CDR2 FQNNGV. The DNA for the CDR3 is TGTGCCAGCAGCTTAGATCGATCCGATACGCAGTATTTT. Translating it yields CASSLDRSDTQYF.

This clonotype appeared a few times. The V gene is TRBV5-1, the J gene TRBJ2-3, with D maybe TRBD2 (5 bases). V gave up 4 bases and J gave up 2 bases, with 17 bases separating them. The CDR3 spans 16 residues. The germline gives CDR1 SGHRS, CDR2 YFSETQ. In DNA, the CDR3 is TGCGCCAGCAGCCTTCGAGTAGCGAGGGACACAGATACGCAGTATTTT. It yields the protein CASSLRVARDTDTQYF.

This clonotype was counted a few times. The chain employs TRBV6-6 and TRBJ1-5; D may be TRBD1 (6 bases). Germline CDR1 and CDR2: MNHNY and SVGAGI (reference sequence). The CDR3 loop spans 14 amino acids. Trimming removed 3 bases from V and 5 bases from J, with 11 bases in between. The CDR3: CASSYSGVDQPQHF. The CDR3 DNA reads TGTGCCAGCAGTTATTCAGGGGTTGATCAGCCCCAGCATTTT.

The table lists this clonotype with a few counts. V and J are TRBV5-1 and TRBJ2-7; 7 nucleotides agree with TRBD2. Germline CDR1 SGHRS, CDR2 YFSETQ. The CDR3 is 14 residues long. Trimming at V came to 5 bases and at J to 2 bases, leaving 7 bases not matched to a gene. The CDR3 protein is CASSPASGPYEQYF. Written as DNA, the CDR3 is TGCGCCAGCAGTCCGGCTAGCGGTCCCTACGAGCAGTACTTC.

The gene calls are TRBV13 and TRBJ1-1; D gene ambiguous. Trimming stripped 0 bases from V and 3 bases from J, with 8 bases between. The CDR3 has 14 residues. The germline V gene has CDR1 PRHDT and CDR2 FYEKMQ (reference sequence). This chain's CDR3 is CASSLGRQYTEAFF. The CDR3, as DNA: TGTGCCAGCAGCTTAGGCAGACAATACACTGAAGCTTTCTTT.

By its share, this clonotype is medium-sized. The rearrangement uses TRBV5-1 and TRBJ2-1; D perhaps matches TRBD2 (6 bases). The germline V and J ends were trimmed by 0 bases and 5 bases, with 24 bases remaining between them. The CDR3 has 19 residues. Germline CDR1 reads SGHRS; CDR2 reads YFSETQ. This CDR3 reads CASSLATDYPLSGDNEQFF. For the CDR3, the DNA is TGCGCCAGCAGCTTGGCTACGGACTACCCTCTTTCGGGGGACAATGAGCAGTTCTTC.

DNA for the CDR3: TGTGCCAGCGGGATTTGGGGACCGAACACTGAAGCTTTCTTT. Its protein product is CASGIWGPNTEAFF. This chain links TRBV6-5 with TRBJ1-1, with D possibly being TRBD1 (5 bases). The ends were cut back, 8 bases at V and 1 base at J, with 14 bases in the middle. Per germline, CDR1 MNHEY and CDR2 SVGAGI. The CDR3 spans 14 residues.

This clonotype was seen only a few times. The rearrangement joins TRBV10-3 to TRBJ2-5; TRBD1 matches 8 bases. The CDR3 has 13 residues. CDR1 ENHRY and CDR2 SYGVKD come from the germline V gene. V gave up 6 bases and J gave up 5 bases; unmatched junction bases: 5. The DNA of the CDR3 is TGTGCCATCAGCCTAGCAGGGGGCGAGACCCAGTACTTC. Amino acid sequence: CAISLAGGETQYF.

The V and J genes are TRBV20-1 and TRBJ1-1, with 7 bases identical to TRBD1. Germline V lookup: CDR1 DFQATT, CDR2 SNEGSKA (reference sequence). The CDR3 is 12 amino acids. V shed 8 bases and J 0 bases; nucleotides not matched to a gene: 3. The CDR3: CSPTGMNTEAFF. CDR3 DNA: TGCAGTCCGACAGGGATGAACACTGAAGCTTTCTTT.

The chain links TRBV7-9 to TRBJ1-2, with 12 bases aligning to TRBD1. The CDR3 has 18 amino acids. V dropped 5 bases and J dropped 3; count of bases not matched to a gene: 13. In germline, CDR1 is SEHNR, CDR2 FQNEAQ (reference sequence). CDR3 sequence reads: CASSPRLGTGGKDYGYTF. The CDR3 bases are TGTGCCAGCAGCCCTCGCTTGGGGACAGGGGGCAAGGACTATGGCTACACCTTC.

The rearrangement uses TRBV24-1 and TRBJ1-2; D is ambiguous. V lost 3 bases to trimming and J lost 8 bases, with 9 bases between them. Germline CDR1 reads KGHDR; CDR2 reads SFDVKD. This CDR3 comprises 12 residues. The CDR3 spells CATSDHMGGYTF. CDR3 coding DNA: TGTGCCACCAGTGATCACATGGGCGGCTACACCTTC.

This clonotype appeared a few times. CDR3: CASSLRGYTEAFF. The CDR3 bases are TGTGCCAGCAGCCTCAGGGGGTACACTGAAGCTTTCTTT. The chain carries TRBV6-6 and TRBJ1-1, with 7 positions matching TRBD1. Germline assignment: CDR1 MNHNY and CDR2 SVGAGI (reference sequence). V dropped 6 bases and J dropped 3; count of bases not matched to a gene: 4. This CDR3 spans 13 amino acids.